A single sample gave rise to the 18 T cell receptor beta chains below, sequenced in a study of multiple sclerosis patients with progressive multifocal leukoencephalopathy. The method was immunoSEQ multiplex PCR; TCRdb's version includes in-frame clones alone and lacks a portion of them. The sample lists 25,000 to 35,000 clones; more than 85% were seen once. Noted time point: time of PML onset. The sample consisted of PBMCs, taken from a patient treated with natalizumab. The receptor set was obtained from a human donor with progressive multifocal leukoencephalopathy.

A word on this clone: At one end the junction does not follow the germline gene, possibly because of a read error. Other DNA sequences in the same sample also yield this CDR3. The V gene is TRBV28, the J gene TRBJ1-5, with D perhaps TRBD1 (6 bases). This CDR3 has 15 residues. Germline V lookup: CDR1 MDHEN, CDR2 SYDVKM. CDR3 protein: CATRGQGPSNQPQHF. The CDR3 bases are TGTGCCACCCGGGGGCAGGGTCCTAGCAATCAGCCCCAGCACTTT.

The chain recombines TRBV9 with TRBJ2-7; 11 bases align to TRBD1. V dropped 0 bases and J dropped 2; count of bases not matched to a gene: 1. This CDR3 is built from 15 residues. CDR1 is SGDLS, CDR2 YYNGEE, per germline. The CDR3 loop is CASSVAGQGAYEQYF. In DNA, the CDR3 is TGTGCCAGCAGCGTAGCGGGACAGGGGGCCTACGAGCAGTACTTC. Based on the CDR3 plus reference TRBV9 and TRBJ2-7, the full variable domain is DSGVTQTPKHLITATGQRVTLRCSPRSGDLSVYWYQQSLDQGLQFLIQYYNGEERAKGNILERFSAQQFPDLHSELNLSSLELGDSALYFCASSVAGQGAYEQYFGPGTRLTVT.

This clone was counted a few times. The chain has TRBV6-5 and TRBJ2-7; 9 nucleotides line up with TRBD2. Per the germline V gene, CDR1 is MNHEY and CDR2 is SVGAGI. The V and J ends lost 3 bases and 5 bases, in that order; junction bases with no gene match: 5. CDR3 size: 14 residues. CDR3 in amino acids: CASSYGAGGDEQYF. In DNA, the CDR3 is TGTGCCAGCAGTTATGGGGCGGGAGGGGACGAGCAGTACTTC.

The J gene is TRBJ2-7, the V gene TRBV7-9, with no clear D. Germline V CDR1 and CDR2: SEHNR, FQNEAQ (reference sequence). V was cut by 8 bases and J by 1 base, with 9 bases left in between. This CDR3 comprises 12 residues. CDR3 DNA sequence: TGTGCCAGCGGTGACGGGTCCTACGAGCAGTACTTC. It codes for CASGDGSYEQYF. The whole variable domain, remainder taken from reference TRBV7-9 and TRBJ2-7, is DTGVSQNPRHKITKRGQNVTFRCDPISEHNRLYWYRQTLGQGPEFLTYFQNEAQLEKSRLLSDRFSAERPKGSFSTLEIQRTEQGDSAMYLCASGDGSYEQYFGPGTRLTVT.

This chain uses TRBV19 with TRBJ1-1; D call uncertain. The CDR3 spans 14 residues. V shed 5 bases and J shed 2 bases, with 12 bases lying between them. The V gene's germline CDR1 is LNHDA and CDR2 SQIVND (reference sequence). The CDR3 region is CASSPQTRNTEAFF. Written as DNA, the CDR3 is TGTGCCAGTAGTCCTCAAACTCGAAACACTGAAGCTTTCTTT.

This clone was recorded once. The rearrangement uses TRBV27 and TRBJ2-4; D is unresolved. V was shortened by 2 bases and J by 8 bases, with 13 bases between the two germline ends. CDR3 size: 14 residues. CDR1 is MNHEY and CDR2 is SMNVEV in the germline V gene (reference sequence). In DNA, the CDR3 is TGTGCCAGCAGTTTAAACTCCCGAGGACACATTCAGTACTTC. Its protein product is CASSLNSRGHIQYF.

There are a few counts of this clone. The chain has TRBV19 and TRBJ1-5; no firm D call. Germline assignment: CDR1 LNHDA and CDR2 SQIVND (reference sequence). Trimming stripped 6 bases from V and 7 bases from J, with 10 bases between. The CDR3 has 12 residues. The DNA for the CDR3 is TGTGCCAGTAGCGAGACCGGGCAGCCCCAGCATTTT. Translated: CASSETGQPQHF.

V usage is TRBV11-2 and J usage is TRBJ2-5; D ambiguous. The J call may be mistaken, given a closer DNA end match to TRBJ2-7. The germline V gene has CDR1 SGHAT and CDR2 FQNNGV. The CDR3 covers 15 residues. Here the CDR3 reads CASSLVEVDRNEQYF. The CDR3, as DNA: TGTGCCAGCAGCTTAGTGGAAGTCGATAGAAACGAGCAGTACTTC.

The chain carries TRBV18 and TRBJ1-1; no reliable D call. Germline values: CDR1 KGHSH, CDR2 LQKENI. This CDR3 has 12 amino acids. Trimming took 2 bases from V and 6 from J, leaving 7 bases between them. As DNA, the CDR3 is TGTGCCAGCTCACCAGGGCAGGCTGAAGCTTTCTTT. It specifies CASSPGQAEAFF.

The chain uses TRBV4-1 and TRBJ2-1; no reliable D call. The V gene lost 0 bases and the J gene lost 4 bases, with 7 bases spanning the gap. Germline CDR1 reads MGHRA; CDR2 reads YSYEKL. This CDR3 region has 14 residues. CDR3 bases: TGCGCCAGCAGCCAAGATAACAGTTACAATGAGCAGTTCTTC. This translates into CASSQDNSYNEQFF.

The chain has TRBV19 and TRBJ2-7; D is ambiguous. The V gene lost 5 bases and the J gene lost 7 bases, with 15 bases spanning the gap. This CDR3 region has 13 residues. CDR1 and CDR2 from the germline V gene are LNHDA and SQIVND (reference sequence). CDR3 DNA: TGTGCCAGTAGTCCAAAGGACCGGCGGGAGCAGTACTTC. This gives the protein CASSPKDRREQYF.

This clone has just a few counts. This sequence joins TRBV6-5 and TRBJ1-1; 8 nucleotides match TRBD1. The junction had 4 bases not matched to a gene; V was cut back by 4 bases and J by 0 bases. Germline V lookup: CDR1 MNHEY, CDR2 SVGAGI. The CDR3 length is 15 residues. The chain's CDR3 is CASSLYRGMNTEAFF. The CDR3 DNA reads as TGTGCCAGCAGTTTATACAGGGGGATGAACACTGAAGCTTTCTTT.

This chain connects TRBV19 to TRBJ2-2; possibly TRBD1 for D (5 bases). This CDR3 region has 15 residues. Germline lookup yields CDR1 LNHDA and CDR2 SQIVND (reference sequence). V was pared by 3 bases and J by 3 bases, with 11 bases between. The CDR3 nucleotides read TGTGCCAGTAGTATCCAGGGTTTGCACACCGGGGAGCTGTTTTTT. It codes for CASSIQGLHTGELFF.

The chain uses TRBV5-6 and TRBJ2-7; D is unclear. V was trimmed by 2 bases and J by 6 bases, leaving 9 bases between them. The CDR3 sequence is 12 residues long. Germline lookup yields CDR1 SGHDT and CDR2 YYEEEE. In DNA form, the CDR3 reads TGTGCCAGCAGCTTTTTGACATCCGAGCAGTACTTC. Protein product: CASSFLTSEQYF.

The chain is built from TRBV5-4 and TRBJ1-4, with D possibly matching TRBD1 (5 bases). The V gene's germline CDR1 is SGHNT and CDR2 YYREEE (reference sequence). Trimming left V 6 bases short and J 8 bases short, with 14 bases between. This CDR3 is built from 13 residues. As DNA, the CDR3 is TGTGCCAGCAATACCGGGACGGACGAAAAACTGTTTTTT. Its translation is CASNTGTDEKLFF.

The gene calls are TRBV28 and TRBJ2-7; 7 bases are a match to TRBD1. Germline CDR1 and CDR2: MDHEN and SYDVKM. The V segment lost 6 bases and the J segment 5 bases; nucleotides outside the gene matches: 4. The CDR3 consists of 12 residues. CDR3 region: CASSEGAHEQYF. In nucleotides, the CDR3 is TGTGCCAGCAGCGAGGGGGCCCACGAGCAGTACTTC.

CDR3: CASSTSPGGRTEAFF. As DNA, the CDR3 is TGTGCCAGTAGTACCTCCCCGGGAGGACGCACTGAAGCTTTCTTT. J is TRBJ1-1 and V is TRBV19; D remains unclear. This CDR3 region has 15 residues. Germline V gene sequence: CDR1 LNHDA, CDR2 SQIVND (reference sequence). The germline V and J ends were trimmed by 4 bases and 4 bases, with 16 bases remaining between them.

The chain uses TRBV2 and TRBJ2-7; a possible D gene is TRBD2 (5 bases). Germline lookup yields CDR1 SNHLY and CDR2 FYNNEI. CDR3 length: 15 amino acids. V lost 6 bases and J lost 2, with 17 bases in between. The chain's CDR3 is CASSGLLERAYEQYF. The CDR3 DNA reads TGTGCCAGCAGCGGACTCCTGGAAAGGGCCTACGAGCAGTACTTC.